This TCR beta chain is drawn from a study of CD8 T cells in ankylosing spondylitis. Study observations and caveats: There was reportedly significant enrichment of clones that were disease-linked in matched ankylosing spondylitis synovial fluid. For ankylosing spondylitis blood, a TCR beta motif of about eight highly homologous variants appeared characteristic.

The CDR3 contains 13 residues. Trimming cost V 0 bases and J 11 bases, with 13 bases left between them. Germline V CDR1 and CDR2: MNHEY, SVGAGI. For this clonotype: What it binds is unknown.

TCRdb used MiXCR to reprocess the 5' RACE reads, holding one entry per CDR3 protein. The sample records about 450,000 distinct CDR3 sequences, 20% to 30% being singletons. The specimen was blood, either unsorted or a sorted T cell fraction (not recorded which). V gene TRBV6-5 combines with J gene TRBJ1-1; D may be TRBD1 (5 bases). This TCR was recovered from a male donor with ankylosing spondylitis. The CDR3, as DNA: TGTGCCAGCAGTTACTCCGGACAACTCGGGGCTTTCTTT. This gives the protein CASSYSGQLGAFF.